This T cell receptor (beta chain) originates from a study of T cell responses to AZD1222 COVID-19 vaccine. Germline assignment: CDR1 GTSNPN and CDR2 SVGIG (reference sequence). Trimming removed 5 bases from V and 1 base from J, with 18 bases in between. The CDR3 is made up of 15 amino acids. Only a few counts were recorded for this clone. TCRdb's table, derived via immunoSEQ multiplex PCR, lists solely in-frame clones and lacks some. The sample has 100,000 to 150,000 clones; roughly nine tenths are singletons. The TCR sequence derives from an adult in good health. The specimen comprised peripheral blood, sampled on day 0 of AZD1222 vaccination. The V call is TRBV30, the J call TRBJ2-7; D gene unclear. The CDR3 spells CAWAPKDTPSYEQYF. The CDR3 DNA is TGTGCCTGGGCCCCCAAAGACACTCCTTCCTACGAGCAGTACTTC.